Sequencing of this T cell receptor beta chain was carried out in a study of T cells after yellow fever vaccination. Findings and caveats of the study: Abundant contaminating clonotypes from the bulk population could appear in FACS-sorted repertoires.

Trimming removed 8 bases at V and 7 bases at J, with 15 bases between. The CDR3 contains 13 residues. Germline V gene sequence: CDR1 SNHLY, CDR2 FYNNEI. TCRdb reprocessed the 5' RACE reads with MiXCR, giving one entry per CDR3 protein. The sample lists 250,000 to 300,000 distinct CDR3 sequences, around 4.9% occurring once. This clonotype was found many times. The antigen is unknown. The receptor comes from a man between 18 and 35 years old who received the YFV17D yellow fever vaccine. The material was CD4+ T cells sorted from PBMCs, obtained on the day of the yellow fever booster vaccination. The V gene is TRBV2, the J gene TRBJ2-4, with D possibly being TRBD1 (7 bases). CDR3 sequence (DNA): TGTGCCAGCGGGCTGGCAGGGGGGAACATTCAGTACTTC. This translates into CASGLAGGNIQYF.